The 30 T cell receptor beta chains below all came from one sample that was sequenced in a study of shared clonotypes between healthy human individuals. TCRdb's copy holds only in-frame clones and misses some; the assay was immunoSEQ multiplex PCR. This table holds about 2.1 million clones, about 92% found once. Naive CD8 cells lacked CD45RO, underwent positive selection for CCR7 and left out terminally differentiated effector memory CD45RA+ cells. Sequenced: naive CD8+ T cells from PBMCs. The receptor set was obtained from a man aged 18 to 29 in good health. Some clones in this sample may be carry-over from other donors' samples.

V usage is TRBV6-6 and J usage is TRBJ2-1, with 9 nucleotides matching TRBD2. CDR1 and CDR2 from the germline V gene are MNHNY and SVGAGI (reference sequence). Losses at the gene ends were 0 bases for V and 5 bases for J; bases not matched to a gene: 5. The CDR3 is 16 residues long. The CDR3 DNA sequence: TGTGCCAGCAGTTACTCGACGTCTAGCGGGAACAATGAGCAGTTCTTC. Protein product: CASSYSTSSGNNEQFF.

The gene calls are TRBV4-2 and TRBJ2-3, with D hard to call. Germline V CDR1 and CDR2: LGHNA, YNFKEQ. The ends were cut back, 4 bases at V and 1 base at J, with 9 bases in the middle. The CDR3 extends over 14 amino acids. The CDR3 loop reads CASSPPVGTDTQYF. Written as DNA, the CDR3 is TGTGCCAGCAGCCCACCGGTGGGCACAGATACGCAGTATTTT.

Note on this clone: This CDR3 is also generated by other DNA sequences in the sample. The chain is built from TRBV14 and TRBJ2-7; 8 positions agree with TRBD1. CDR3 size: 16 residues. V trimming: 0 bases; J trimming: 2 bases; junction bases outside the gene matches: 6. Germline loops: CDR1 SGHDN, CDR2 FVKESK. CDR3 protein: CASSQDRGRSPYEQYF. CDR3 coding DNA: TGTGCCAGCAGCCAAGACAGGGGGCGATCCCCCTACGAGCAGTACTTC.

The CDR3 DNA reads as TGTGCCAGTAGTACACCCTTGGTATCTGCCCTCAACTATGGCTACACCTTC. Protein: CASSTPLVSALNYGYTF. This rearrangement joins TRBV19 to TRBJ1-2, with unresolved D. There are 17 residues in the CDR3. Germline V CDR1 and CDR2: LNHDA, SQIVND (reference sequence). The V end lost 4 bases, the J end lost 2 bases, and 20 bases lay between the germline ends. The full variable domain, in which reference TRBV19 and TRBJ1-2 provide the parts outside the CDR3, is DGGITQSPKYLFRKEGQNVTLSCEQNLNHDAMYWYRQDPGQGLRLIYYSQIVNDFQKGDIAEGYSVSREKKESFPLTVTSAQKNPTAFYLCASSTPLVSALNYGYTFGSGTRLTVV.

V gene TRBV28 combines with J gene TRBJ2-1; 8 bases line up with TRBD2. The junction had 8 bases not matched to a gene; V was cut back by 4 bases and J by 9 bases. Germline assignment: CDR1 MDHEN and CDR2 SYDVKM. This CDR3 has 14 amino acids. The CDR3 loop is CASSSLLAVGEQFF. CDR3 DNA sequence: TGTGCCAGCAGTTCCTTACTAGCGGTTGGTGAGCAGTTCTTC.

About this clone: The sample holds other DNA sequences that translate to the same CDR3. The gene calls are TRBV30 and TRBJ1-2; D possibly corresponds to TRBD1 (5 bases). The CDR3 sequence is 11 residues long. Germline V gene data show CDR1 as GTSNPN and CDR2 as SVGIG (reference sequence). The ends were cut back, 2 bases at V and 7 bases at J, with 8 bases in the middle. The CDR3 spells CAWSRGVGYTF. CDR3 DNA sequence: TGTGCCTGGAGTCGGGGGGTTGGCTACACCTTC.

This chain joins TRBV4-3 and TRBJ2-1, with 8 bases aligning to TRBD2. Germline values: CDR1 LGHNA, CDR2 YSLEER. The CDR3 covers 16 residues. The V segment lost 1 base and the J segment 2 bases; nucleotides outside the gene matches: 4. The CDR3: CASSQVWTSTYNEQFF. The CDR3 bases are TGCGCCAGCAGCCAAGTGTGGACTAGCACCTACAATGAGCAGTTCTTC.

The count of this clone is one. V and J are TRBV7-8 and TRBJ2-7, with 11 bases matching TRBD2. The CDR3 covers 18 residues. Germline V gene data show CDR1 as SGHVS and CDR2 as FQNEAQ. V shed 6 bases, J shed 3 bases, and the junction held 16 bases outside the gene matches. CDR3 in amino acids: CASSLPPLGLAGGYEQYF. The CDR3 nucleotides are TGTGCCAGCAGTCTTCCTCCTCTTGGGCTAGCGGGAGGCTACGAGCAGTACTTC.

The chain couples TRBV27 to TRBJ1-1; maybe TRBD1 (6 bases). The germline V gene encodes CDR1 MNHEY and CDR2 SMNVEV (reference sequence). This CDR3 is built from 14 residues. Trimming took off 7 bases at V and 11 bases at J, with 23 bases between the two ends. The CDR3 DNA sequence: TGTGCCAGCACCGATACCCCGGGGGCTCATAGTGCTTTCTTT. Translating gives CASTDTPGAHSAFF.

The chain employs TRBV4-1 and TRBJ2-5, with D hard to call. The ends were cut back, 1 base at V and 1 base at J, with 13 bases in the middle. Germline CDR1 reads MGHRA; CDR2 reads YSYEKL. This CDR3 contains 16 residues. The CDR3 nucleotides are TGCGCCAGCAGCCAAGTGCACCCGCGTACCCAAGAGACCCAGTACTTC. Amino acid sequence: CASSQVHPRTQETQYF.

CDR3 sequence: CASSLGESRETQYF. CDR3 sequence (DNA): TGTGCCAGCAGCTTGGGTGAGTCCCGAGAGACCCAGTACTTC. This chain joins TRBV5-6 and TRBJ2-5, with D hard to call. The CDR3 runs 14 residues. CDR1 is SGHDT and CDR2 is YYEEEE in the germline V gene. V was clipped by 0 bases and J by 4 bases, with 10 bases between them. Complete variable domain (other parts from reference TRBV5-6 and TRBJ2-5): DAGVTQSPTHLIKTRGQQVTLRCSPKSGHDTVSWYQQALGQGPQFIFQYYEEEERQRGNFPDRFSGHQFPNYSSELNVNALLLGDSALYLCASSLGESRETQYFGPGTRLLVL.

To note about this clone: The same CDR3 is also encoded by other DNA sequences in this sample. The J gene is TRBJ1-1, the V gene TRBV7-9; D is undetermined. Trimming took 5 bases from V and 4 from J, leaving 11 bases between them. This CDR3 is 13 amino acids long. Per the germline V gene, CDR1 is SEHNR and CDR2 is FQNEAQ (reference sequence). This CDR3 reads CASSPPLSTEAFF. CDR3 sequence (DNA): TGTGCCAGCAGCCCCCCGCTAAGCACTGAAGCTTTCTTT. The full variable domain, with the rest looked up from reference TRBV7-9 and TRBJ1-1, is DTGVSQNPRHKITKRGQNVTFRCDPISEHNRLYWYRQTLGQGPEFLTYFQNEAQLEKSRLLSDRFSAERPKGSFSTLEIQRTEQGDSAMYLCASSPPLSTEAFFGQGTRLTVV.

Of note for this clone: Other nucleotide sequences in the sample specify the same CDR3. The gene calls are TRBV14 and TRBJ2-7; no firm D call. CDR1 and CDR2 from the germline V gene are SGHDN and FVKESK. Trimming pared 0 bases from V and 4 bases from J, leaving 4 bases between. The length of the CDR3 is 12 residues. The DNA of the CDR3 is TGTGCCAGCAGCCAAGACTCGTACGAGCAGTACTTC. Translating it yields CASSQDSYEQYF.

V gene TRBV7-9 combines with J gene TRBJ1-4, with 8 bases lining up with TRBD1. V trimming: 3 bases; J trimming: 5 bases; junction bases outside the gene matches: 5. The CDR3 is made up of 15 amino acids. CDR1 SEHNR and CDR2 FQNEAQ come from the germline V gene (reference sequence). DNA for the CDR3: TGTGCCAGCAGCTTTCTCAGGACAGGGAATGAAAAACTGTTTTTT. This encodes CASSFLRTGNEKLFF.

V and J are TRBV7-8 and TRBJ2-7, with TRBD1 matching 10 bases. The CDR3 totals 14 residues. The trim removed 7 bases at V and 5 bases at J, leaving 8 bases unmatched. Looked up from germline, CDR1 is SGHVS and CDR2 is FQNEAQ. The CDR3, as DNA: TGTGCCAGCACTACAGTCGGGACAGGGGACGAGCAGTACTTC. Translation: CASTTVGTGDEQYF.

The chain uses TRBV15 and TRBJ1-2; D possibly corresponds to TRBD1 (5 bases). This CDR3 has 16 amino acids. The ends were cut back, 4 bases at V and 2 bases at J, with 17 bases in the middle. CDR1 and CDR2 (germline): LNHNV, YYDKDF (reference sequence). CDR3 amino acids: CATSIVFGQRNYGYTF. The CDR3 DNA reads TGTGCCACCAGCATTGTTTTTGGACAAAGGAACTATGGCTACACCTTC.

This CDR3 reads CASSPTSGSDEQFF. For the CDR3, the DNA is TGTGCCAGCAGCCCCACTAGCGGGAGCGATGAGCAGTTCTTC. The V gene is TRBV7-3, the J gene TRBJ2-1, with TRBD2 matching 11 bases. Germline CDR1 reads SGHTA; CDR2 reads FQGTGA. V shed 5 bases, J shed 8 bases, and the junction held 5 bases outside the gene matches. The CDR3 runs to 14 residues. Together with reference TRBV7-3 and TRBJ2-1, the CDR3 gives the full variable domain: GAGVSQTPSNKVTEKGKYVELRCDPISGHTALYWYRQSLGQGPEFLIYFQGTGAADDSGLPNDRFFAVRPEGSVSTLKIQRTERGDSAVYLCASSPTSGSDEQFFGPGTRLTVL.

CDR3 loop: CASSLSREETQYF. CDR3 bases: TGTGCCAGCAGCTTGTCCAGGGAAGAGACCCAGTACTTC. The chain links TRBV5-4 to TRBJ2-5; D is possibly TRBD1 (5 bases). This CDR3 contains 13 residues. From germline, CDR1 is SGHNT and CDR2 YYREEE (reference sequence). V was clipped by 1 base and J by 3 bases, with 7 bases between them.

CDR3 bases: TGTGCCAGCAAGGGTAGGAATGAGCAGTTCTTC. Its translation: CASKGRNEQFF. The chain links TRBV6-1 to TRBJ2-1; D call uncertain. CDR3 length equals 11 residues. The V end lost 7 bases, the J end lost 7 bases, and 8 bases lay between the germline ends. Germline CDR1 and CDR2: MNHNS and SASEGT.

The gene calls are TRBV7-9 and TRBJ2-7; possibly TRBD2 for D (5 bases). The CDR3 is 12 amino acids. Trimming pared 7 bases from V and 4 bases from J, leaving 11 bases between. CDR1 is SEHNR and CDR2 is FQNEAQ in the germline V gene (reference sequence). The CDR3 is CASMTRAYEQYF. The CDR3 DNA follows: TGTGCCAGCATGACGAGGGCTTACGAGCAGTACTTC. The variable domain in full, completed from reference TRBV7-9 and TRBJ2-7, reads DTGVSQNPRHKITKRGQNVTFRCDPISEHNRLYWYRQTLGQGPEFLTYFQNEAQLEKSRLLSDRFSAERPKGSFSTLEIQRTEQGDSAMYLCASMTRAYEQYFGPGTRLTVT.

CDR3 in amino acids: CASSQVAGTDTEAFF. CDR3 coding DNA: TGCGCCAGCAGCCAAGTAGCCGGCACGGACACTGAAGCTTTCTTT. J is TRBJ1-1 and V is TRBV4-1; no firm D call. The germline V gene has CDR1 MGHRA and CDR2 YSYEKL. The CDR3 is 15 residues long. Deletions cut 1 base from V and 3 bases from J, with 12 bases between.

The chain recombines TRBV6-1 with TRBJ2-7; D not resolved. Germline V gene sequence: CDR1 MNHNS, CDR2 SASEGT. The CDR3 totals 17 residues. The germline V and J ends were trimmed by 0 bases and 0 bases, with 15 bases remaining between them. The CDR3: CASSEALGYSISYEQYF. DNA for the CDR3: TGTGCCAGCAGTGAAGCGCTGGGGTACTCCATCTCCTACGAGCAGTACTTC.

CDR3 bases: TGTGCCAGCAGCCGCACGGGGGGTTCGGCTAATGAAAAACTGTTTTTT. Translated: CASSRTGGSANEKLFF. The chain carries TRBV5-5 and TRBJ1-4, with D possibly TRBD1 on 5 matching bases. CDR1 and CDR2 (germline): SGHKS, YYEKEE (reference sequence). The CDR3 length is 16 residues. With 4 bases removed from V and 3 bases from J, the gap between germline ends came to 16 bases.

This chain links TRBV30 with TRBJ2-7; no reliable D call. The CDR3 sequence is 13 residues long. CDR1 and CDR2 from the germline V gene are GTSNPN and SVGIG (reference sequence). Trimming left V 0 bases short and J 2 bases short, with 8 bases between. CDR3 nucleotide sequence: TGTGCCTGGAGTGTTCTACTGACCTACGAGCAGTACTTC. Its protein is CAWSVLLTYEQYF.

As regards this clone: The sample has other DNA sequences that encode this CDR3 too. The V and J genes are TRBV28 and TRBJ2-7; no definite D call. V lost 1 base and J lost 0, with 4 bases in between. CDR3 size: 13 residues. Per the germline V gene, CDR1 is MDHEN and CDR2 is SYDVKM. The CDR3 reads CASSLLRSYEQYF. The CDR3 DNA sequence: TGTGCCAGCAGTTTATTGCGCTCCTACGAGCAGTACTTC.

The chain links TRBV27 to TRBJ1-5; D is unresolved. The CDR3 is 13 residues long. With 5 bases removed from V and 6 bases from J, the gap between germline ends came to 11 bases. Germline loops: CDR1 MNHEY, CDR2 SMNVEV (reference sequence). CDR3 amino acids: CASSTIGGQPQHF. CDR3 in DNA: TGTGCCAGCAGTACAATAGGCGGTCAGCCCCAGCATTTT.

The gene calls are TRBV27 and TRBJ2-7, with TRBD2 matching 10 bases. The V and J ends lost 0 bases and 1 base, in that order; junction bases with no gene match: 9. CDR1 is MNHEY, CDR2 SMNVEV, per germline (reference sequence). The CDR3 covers 18 residues. CDR3 residues: CASSLSPRTSGLSYEQYF. As DNA, the CDR3 is TGTGCCAGCAGTTTATCCCCGAGGACTAGCGGTCTATCCTACGAGCAGTACTTC.

The rearrangement links TRBV27 to TRBJ1-2, with D possibly TRBD1 on 5 matching bases. V lost 5 bases and J 1 base, leaving 14 bases between the germline ends. The CDR3 length is 15 residues. Germline V gives CDR1 MNHEY, CDR2 SMNVEV (reference sequence). CDR3 protein: CASSPDSAYNYGYTF. The DNA of the CDR3 is TGTGCCAGCAGTCCAGACAGCGCATATAACTATGGCTACACCTTC.

V and J are TRBV9 and TRBJ2-1; 10 bases line up with TRBD1. The CDR3 contains 14 residues. Losses at the gene ends were 2 bases for V and 8 bases for J; bases not matched to a gene: 4. The germline V gene has CDR1 SGDLS and CDR2 YYNGEE. The CDR3 nucleotides are TGTGCCAGCAGCGTTCGGGACAGGGGCTATGAGCAGTTCTTC. Encoded protein: CASSVRDRGYEQFF.

The chain couples TRBV28 to TRBJ1-1; D uncertain. Per the germline V gene, CDR1 is MDHEN and CDR2 is SYDVKM. The CDR3 extends over 14 amino acids. Trimming shortened V by 3 bases and J by 1 base, and 9 bases separated the two germline ends. CDR3 DNA: TGTGCCAGCAGTTTTGCCCGGGAGAACACTGAAGCTTTCTTT. It is translated as CASSFARENTEAFF.